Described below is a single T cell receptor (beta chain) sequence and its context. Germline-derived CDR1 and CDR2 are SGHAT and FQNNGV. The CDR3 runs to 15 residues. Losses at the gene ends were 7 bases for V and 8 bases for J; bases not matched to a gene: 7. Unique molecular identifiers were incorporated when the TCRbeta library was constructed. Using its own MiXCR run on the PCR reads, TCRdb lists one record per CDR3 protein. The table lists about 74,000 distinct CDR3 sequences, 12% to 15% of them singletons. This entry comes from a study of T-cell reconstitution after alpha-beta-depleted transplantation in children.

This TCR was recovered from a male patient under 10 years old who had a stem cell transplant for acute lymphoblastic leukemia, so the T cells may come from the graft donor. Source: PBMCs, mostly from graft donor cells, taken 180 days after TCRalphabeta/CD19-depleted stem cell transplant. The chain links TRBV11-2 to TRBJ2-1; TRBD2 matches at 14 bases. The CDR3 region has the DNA TGTGCCAGCACCTCCGGGACTAGCGGGAGATATGAGCAGTTCTTC. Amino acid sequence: CASTSGTSGRYEQFF.